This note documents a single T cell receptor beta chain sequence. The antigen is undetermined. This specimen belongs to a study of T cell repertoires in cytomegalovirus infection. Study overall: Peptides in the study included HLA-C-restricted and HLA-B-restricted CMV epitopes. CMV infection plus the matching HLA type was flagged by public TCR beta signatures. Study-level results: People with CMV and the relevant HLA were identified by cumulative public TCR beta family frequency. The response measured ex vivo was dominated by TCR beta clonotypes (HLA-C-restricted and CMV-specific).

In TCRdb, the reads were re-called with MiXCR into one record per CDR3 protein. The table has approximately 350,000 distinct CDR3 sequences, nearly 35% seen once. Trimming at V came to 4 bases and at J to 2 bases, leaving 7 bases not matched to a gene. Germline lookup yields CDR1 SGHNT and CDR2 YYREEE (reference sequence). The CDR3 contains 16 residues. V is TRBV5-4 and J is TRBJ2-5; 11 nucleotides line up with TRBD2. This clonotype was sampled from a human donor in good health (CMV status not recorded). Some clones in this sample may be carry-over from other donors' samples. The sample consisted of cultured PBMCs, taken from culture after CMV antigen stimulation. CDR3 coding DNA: TGTGCCAGCAGCCTTTGGACTAGCGGGCTGCAAGAGACCCAGTACTTC. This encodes CASSLWTSGLQETQYF.